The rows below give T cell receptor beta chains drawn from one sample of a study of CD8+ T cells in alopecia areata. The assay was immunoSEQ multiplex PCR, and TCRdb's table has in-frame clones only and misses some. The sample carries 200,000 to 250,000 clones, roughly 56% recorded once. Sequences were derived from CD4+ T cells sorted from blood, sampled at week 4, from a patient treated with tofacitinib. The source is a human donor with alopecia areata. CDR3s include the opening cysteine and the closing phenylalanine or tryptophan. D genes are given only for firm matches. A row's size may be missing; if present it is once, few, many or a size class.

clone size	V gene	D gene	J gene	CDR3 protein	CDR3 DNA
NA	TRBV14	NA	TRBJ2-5	CASSQELAKETQYF	TGTGCCAGCAGCCAAGAACTCGCTAAAGAGACCCAGTACTTC
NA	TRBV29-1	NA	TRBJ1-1	CSVTGRALTEAFF	TGCAGCGTTACGGGCAGGGCCCTGACTGAAGCTTTCTTT
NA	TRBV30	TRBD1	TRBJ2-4	CAWRTGYLDKNIQYF	TGTGCCTGGAGGACAGGGTATTTAGACAAAAACATTCAGTACTTC
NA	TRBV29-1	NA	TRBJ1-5	CSVGQDNQPQHF	TGCAGCGTTGGGCAAGACAATCAGCCCCAGCATTTT
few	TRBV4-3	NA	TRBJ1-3	CASSQDWDTIYF	TGCGCCAGCAGCCAAGATTGGGACACCATATATTTT
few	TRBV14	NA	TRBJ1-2	CASSQTNRGRGYTF	TGTGCCAGCAGCCAAACTAACCGAGGGCGCGGCTACACCTTC
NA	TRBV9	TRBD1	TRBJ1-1	CASSPQGGRPINTEAFF	TGTGCCAGCAGCCCCCAGGGGGGCAGACCCATAAACACTGAAGCTTTCTTT
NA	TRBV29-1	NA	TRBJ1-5	CSVQDFNQPQHF	TGCAGCGTTCAAGACTTCAATCAGCCCCAGCATTTT
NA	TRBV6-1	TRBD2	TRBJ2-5	CASKGRDQQETQYF	TGTGCCAGCAAGGGGAGGGACCAACAAGAGACCCAGTACTTC
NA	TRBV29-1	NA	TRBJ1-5	CSARLGEGGNQPQHF	TGCAGCGCGCGCCTTGGGGAAGGGGGCAATCAGCCCCAGCATTTT
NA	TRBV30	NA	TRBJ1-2	CAWSDTNYGYTF	TGTGCCTGGAGTGACACTAACTATGGCTACACCTTC
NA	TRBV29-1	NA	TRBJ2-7	CSVDFGGKYEQYF	TGCAGCGTTGATTTCGGGGGCAAGTACGAGCAGTACTTC
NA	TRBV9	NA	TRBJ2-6	CASRKRRGSGANVLTF	TGTGCCAGCAGAAAACGGCGGGGCTCTGGGGCCAACGTCCTGACTTTC
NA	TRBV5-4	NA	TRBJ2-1	CASSLVEQGYNEQFF	TGTGCCAGCAGCTTGGTAGAACAGGGCTACAATGAGCAGTTCTTC
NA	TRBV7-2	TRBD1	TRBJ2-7	CASSLDRGGLRQYF	TGTGCCAGCAGCCTGGACAGGGGAGGCTTACGGCAGTACTTC
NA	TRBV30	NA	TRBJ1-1	CAWSPLSGRGNTEAFF	TGTGCCTGGAGTCCGTTATCTGGACGAGGGAACACTGAAGCTTTCTTT
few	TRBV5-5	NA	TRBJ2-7	CASSLNEPGHYEQYF	TGTGCCAGCAGCCTGAATGAGCCAGGGCACTACGAGCAGTACTTC
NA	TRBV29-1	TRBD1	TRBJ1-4	CSVSDRDGTYNEKLFF	TGCAGCGTTAGTGACAGGGACGGTACTTATAATGAAAAACTGTTTTTT
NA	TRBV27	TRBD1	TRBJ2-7	CASSLFSNRGYEQYF	TGTGCCAGCAGTTTATTTAGTAACAGGGGGTACGAGCAGTACTTC
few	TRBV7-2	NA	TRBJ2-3	CASSLDLGSGTQYF	TGTGCCAGCAGCTTAGATTTGGGTAGCGGCACGCAGTATTTT
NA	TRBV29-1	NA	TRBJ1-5	CSVATAPDQPQHF	TGCAGCGTTGCCACCGCGCCGGATCAGCCCCAGCATTTT